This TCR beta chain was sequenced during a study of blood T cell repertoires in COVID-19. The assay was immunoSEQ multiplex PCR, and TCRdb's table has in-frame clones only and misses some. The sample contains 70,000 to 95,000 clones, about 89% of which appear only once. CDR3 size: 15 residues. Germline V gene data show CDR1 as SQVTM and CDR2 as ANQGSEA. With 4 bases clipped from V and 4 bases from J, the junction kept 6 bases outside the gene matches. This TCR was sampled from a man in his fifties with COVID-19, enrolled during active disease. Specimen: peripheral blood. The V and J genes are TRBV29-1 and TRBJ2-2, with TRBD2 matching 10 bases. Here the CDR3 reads CSVGYSGGGTGELFF. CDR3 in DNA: TGCAGCGTTGGGTACAGCGGGGGGGGCACCGGGGAGCTGTTTTTT.